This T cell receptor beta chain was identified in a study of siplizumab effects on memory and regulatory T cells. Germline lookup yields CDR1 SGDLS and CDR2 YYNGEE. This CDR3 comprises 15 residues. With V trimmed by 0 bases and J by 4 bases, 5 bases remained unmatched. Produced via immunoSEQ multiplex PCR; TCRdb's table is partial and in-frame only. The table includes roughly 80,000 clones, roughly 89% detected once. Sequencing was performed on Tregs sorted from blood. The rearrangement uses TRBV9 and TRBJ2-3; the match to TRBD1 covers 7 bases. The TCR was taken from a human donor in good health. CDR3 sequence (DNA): TGTGCCAGCAGCGTAGCGGTACAGGGGCCAGATACGCAGTATTTT. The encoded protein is CASSVAVQGPDTQYF.